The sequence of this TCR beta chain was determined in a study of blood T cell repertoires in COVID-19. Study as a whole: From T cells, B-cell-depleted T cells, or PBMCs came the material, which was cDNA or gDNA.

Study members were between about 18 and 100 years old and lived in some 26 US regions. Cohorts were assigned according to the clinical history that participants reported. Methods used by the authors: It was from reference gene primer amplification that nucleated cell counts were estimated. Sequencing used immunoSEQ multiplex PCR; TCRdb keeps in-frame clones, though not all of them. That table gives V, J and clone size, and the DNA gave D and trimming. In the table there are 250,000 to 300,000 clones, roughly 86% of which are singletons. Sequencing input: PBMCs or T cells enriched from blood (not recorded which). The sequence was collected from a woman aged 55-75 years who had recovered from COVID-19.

CDR3 amino acids: CASSIASGMETQYF. The CDR3 region has the DNA TGTGCCAGTAGTATCGCTAGCGGGATGGAGACCCAGTACTTC. V and J are TRBV19 and TRBJ2-5, with 9 bases lining up with TRBD2. CDR3 size: 14 residues. Germline V CDR1 and CDR2: LNHDA, SQIVND (reference sequence). Unmatched junction bases numbered 4, after V lost 3 bases and J lost 5 bases. Full variable domain (remainder filled in from reference TRBV19 and TRBJ2-5): DGGITQSPKYLFRKEGQNVTLSCEQNLNHDAMYWYRQDPGQGLRLIYYSQIVNDFQKGDIAEGYSVSREKKESFPLTVTSAQKNPTAFYLCASSIASGMETQYFGPGTRLLVL.